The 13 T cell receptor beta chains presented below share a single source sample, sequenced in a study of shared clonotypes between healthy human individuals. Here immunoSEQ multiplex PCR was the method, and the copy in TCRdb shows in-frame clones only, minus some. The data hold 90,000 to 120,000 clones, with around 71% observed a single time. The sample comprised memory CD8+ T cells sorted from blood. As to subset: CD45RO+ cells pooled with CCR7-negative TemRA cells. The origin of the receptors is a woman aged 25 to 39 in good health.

The CDR3 DNA follows: TGTGCCAGCAAGCGCAGGGCCATTGATGAGCAGTTCTTC. This sequence encodes CASKRRAIDEQFF. The rearrangement links TRBV2 to TRBJ2-1; possible D gene TRBD1, 5 bases. V was cut by 7 bases and J by 8 bases, with 15 bases left in between. The germline CDR1 and CDR2 sequences are SNHLY and FYNNEI. The CDR3 consists of 13 residues.

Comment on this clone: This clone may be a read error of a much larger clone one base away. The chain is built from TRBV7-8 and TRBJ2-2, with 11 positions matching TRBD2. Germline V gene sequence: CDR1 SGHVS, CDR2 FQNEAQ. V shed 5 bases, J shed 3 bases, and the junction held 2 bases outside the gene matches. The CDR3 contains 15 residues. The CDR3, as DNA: TGTGCCAGCAGCCAGGGACTAGCGGACACCGGGGAGCTGTTTTTT. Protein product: CASSQGLADTGELFF.

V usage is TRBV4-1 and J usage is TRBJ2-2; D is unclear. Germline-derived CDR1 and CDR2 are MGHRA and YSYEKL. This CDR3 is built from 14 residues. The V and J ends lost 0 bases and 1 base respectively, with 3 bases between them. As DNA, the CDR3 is TGCGCCAGCAGCCAAGAATGGAACACCGGGGAGCTGTTTTTT. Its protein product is CASSQEWNTGELFF.

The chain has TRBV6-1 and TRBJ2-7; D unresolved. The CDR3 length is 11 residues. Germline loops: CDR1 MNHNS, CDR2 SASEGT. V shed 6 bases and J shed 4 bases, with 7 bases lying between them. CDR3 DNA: TGTGCCAGCAGCCCGTCTTACGAGCAGTACTTC. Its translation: CASSPSYEQYF.

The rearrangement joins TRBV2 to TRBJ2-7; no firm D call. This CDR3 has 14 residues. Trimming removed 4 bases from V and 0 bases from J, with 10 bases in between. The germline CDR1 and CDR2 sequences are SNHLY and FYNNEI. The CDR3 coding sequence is TGTGCCAGCAGTGTTCCCTTAAGCTCCTACGAGCAGTACTTC. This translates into CASSVPLSSYEQYF. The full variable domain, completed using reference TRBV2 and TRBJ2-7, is EPEVTQTPSHQVTQMGQEVILRCVPISNHLYFYWYRQILGQKVEFLVSFYNNEISEKSEIFDDQFSVERPDGSNFTLKIRSTKLEDSAMYFCASSVPLSSYEQYFGPGTRLTVT.

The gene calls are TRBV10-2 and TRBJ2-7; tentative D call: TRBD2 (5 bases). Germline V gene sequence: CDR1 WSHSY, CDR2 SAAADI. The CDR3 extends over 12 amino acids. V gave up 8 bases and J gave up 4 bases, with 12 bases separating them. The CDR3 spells CASASPGYEQYF. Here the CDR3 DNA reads TGCGCCAGCGCCAGTCCGGGGTACGAGCAGTACTTC.

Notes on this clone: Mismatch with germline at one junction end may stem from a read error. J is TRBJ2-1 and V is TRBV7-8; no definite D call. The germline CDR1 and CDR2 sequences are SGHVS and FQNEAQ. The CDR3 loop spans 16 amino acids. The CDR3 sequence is CASSLDRLLSDNEQFF. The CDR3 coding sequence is TGTGCCAGCAGCTTAGATCGACTCCTCTCCGACAATGAGCAGTTCTTC.

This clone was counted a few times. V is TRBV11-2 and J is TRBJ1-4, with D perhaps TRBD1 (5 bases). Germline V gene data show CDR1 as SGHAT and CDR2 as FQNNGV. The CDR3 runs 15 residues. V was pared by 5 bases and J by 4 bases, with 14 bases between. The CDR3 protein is CASSAPGTGNEKLFF. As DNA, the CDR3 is TGTGCCAGCAGCGCCCCTGGGACGGGTAATGAAAAACTGTTTTTT.

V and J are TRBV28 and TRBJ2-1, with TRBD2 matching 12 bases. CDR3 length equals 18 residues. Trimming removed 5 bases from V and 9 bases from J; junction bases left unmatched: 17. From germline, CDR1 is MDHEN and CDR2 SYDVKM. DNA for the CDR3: TGTGCCAGCAGTCCTGCCCCTAGCGGGAGGGGGCCTCATGTTGAGCAGTTCTTC. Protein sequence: CASSPAPSGRGPHVEQFF.

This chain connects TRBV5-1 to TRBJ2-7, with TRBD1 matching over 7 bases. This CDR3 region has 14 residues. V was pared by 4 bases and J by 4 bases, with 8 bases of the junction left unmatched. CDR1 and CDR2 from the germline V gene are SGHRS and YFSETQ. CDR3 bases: TGCGCCAGCAGCCCCACAGGGGATGGGTACGAGCAGTACTTC. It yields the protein CASSPTGDGYEQYF.

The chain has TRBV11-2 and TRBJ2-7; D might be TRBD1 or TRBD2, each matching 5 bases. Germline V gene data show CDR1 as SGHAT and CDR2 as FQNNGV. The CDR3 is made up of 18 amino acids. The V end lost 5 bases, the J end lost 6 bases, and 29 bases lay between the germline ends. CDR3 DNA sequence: TGTGCCAGCAGCCATCTAAAAGGGGTAATGGGGGTCATGGGCGAGCAGTACTTC. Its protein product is CASSHLKGVMGVMGEQYF.

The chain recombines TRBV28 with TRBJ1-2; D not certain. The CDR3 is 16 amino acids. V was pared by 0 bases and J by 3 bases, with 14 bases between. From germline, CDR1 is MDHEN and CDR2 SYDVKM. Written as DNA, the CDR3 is TGTGCCAGCAGTTTATGCCGGATCCCTATACACTATGGCTACACCTTC. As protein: CASSLCRIPIHYGYTF.

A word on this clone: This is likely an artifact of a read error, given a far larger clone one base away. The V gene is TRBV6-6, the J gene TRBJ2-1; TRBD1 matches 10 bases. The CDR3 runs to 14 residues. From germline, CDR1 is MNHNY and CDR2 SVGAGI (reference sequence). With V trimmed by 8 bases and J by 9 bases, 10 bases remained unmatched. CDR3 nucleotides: TGTGCCAGCGAAGGGACAGGGGACGCGGGTGAGCAGTTCTTC. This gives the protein CASEGTGDAGEQFF.